The 14 T cell receptor beta chains listed next were all sequenced from one sample in a study of OX40 agonist ivuxolimab in advanced cancers. Sequencing was performed with immunoSEQ multiplex PCR; in TCRdb, only in-frame clones are kept and a portion is missing. This sample has around 20,000 clones; about two thirds occur once, and the top ten carry 26%. This material consisted of CD4+ or CD8+ T cells sorted from blood, taken in a trial of the OX40 agonist ivuxolimab. The receptors shown here come from an adult with an advanced solid tumor such as melanoma, head and neck, liver or kidney cancer.

The gene calls are TRBV28 and TRBJ2-1; possible D gene TRBD2, 5 bases. The CDR3 covers 18 residues. CDR1 and CDR2 from the germline V gene are MDHEN and SYDVKM. Trimming took off 4 bases at V and 4 bases at J, with 23 bases between the two ends. The CDR3, as DNA: TGTGCCAGCAGTTGTATAATTCCCCCACCGGGGTCGTACAATGAGCAGTTCTTC. Protein: CASSCIIPPPGSYNEQFF.

Written as DNA, the CDR3 is TGTGCCAGCAGCCCGAGGACTAGGGTCCCCTACAATGAGCAGTTCTTC. Its translation is CASSPRTRVPYNEQFF. The chain recombines TRBV7-9 with TRBJ2-1; 7 bases are shared with TRBD2. Germline assignment: CDR1 SEHNR and CDR2 FQNEAQ (reference sequence). This CDR3 region has 16 residues. V dropped 5 bases and J dropped 2; count of bases not matched to a gene: 9.

The V and J genes are TRBV2 and TRBJ2-7, with 8 bases fitting TRBD1. The CDR3 sequence is 13 residues long. Germline V gene sequence: CDR1 SNHLY, CDR2 FYNNEI. The V gene end was trimmed by 5 bases and the J gene end by 5 bases; junction bases not matched to a gene: 5. Here the CDR3 DNA reads TGTGCCAGCAGTCTGACAGGGGCCCACGAGCAGTACTTC. Translating it yields CASSLTGAHEQYF.

The chain links TRBV2 to TRBJ2-1, with D uncertain. Germline CDR1 is SNHLY and CDR2 is FYNNEI. The CDR3 is 12 amino acids. Trimming took 3 bases from V and 6 from J, leaving 6 bases between them. CDR3: CASSDSRNEQFF. The CDR3 region has the DNA TGTGCCAGCAGTGATAGTCGCAATGAGCAGTTCTTC.

The chain links TRBV10-1 to TRBJ2-7, with 13 bases matching TRBD2. The germline V gene encodes CDR1 WNHNN and CDR2 SYGVQD (reference sequence). V shed 3 bases, J shed 3 bases, and the junction held 5 bases outside the gene matches. The CDR3 runs to 16 residues. The CDR3 region is CASSDQGLAGNYEQYF. CDR3 bases: TGCGCCAGCAGTGACCAGGGACTAGCGGGGAACTACGAGCAGTACTTC.

J is TRBJ1-2 and V is TRBV4-1; 7 nucleotides match TRBD1. This CDR3 is 14 amino acids long. V was clipped by 0 bases and J by 4 bases; unmatched bases: 2. CDR1 is MGHRA and CDR2 is YSYEKL in the germline V gene. The DNA for the CDR3 is TGCGCCAGCAGCCAAGATCGGACAGGCTATGGCTACACCTTC. As protein: CASSQDRTGYGYTF.

The V gene is TRBV28, the J gene TRBJ2-3, with 10 bases identical to TRBD1. Germline loops: CDR1 MDHEN, CDR2 SYDVKM. Trimming took 2 bases from V and 6 from J; bases not matched to a gene: 5. This CDR3 has 15 residues. The DNA of the CDR3 is TGTGCCAGCAGTTTAACGACAGGGGGCTATGATACGCAGTATTTT. Translating it yields CASSLTTGGYDTQYF.

The V call is TRBV6-6, the J call TRBJ1-2; a possible D gene is TRBD1 (6 bases). V was clipped by 4 bases and J by 4 bases, with 10 bases between them. Germline V gives CDR1 MNHNY, CDR2 SVGAGI (reference sequence). The CDR3 sequence is 13 residues long. CDR3 bases: TGTGCCAGCAGTTTATCGACAGGCTATGGCTACACCTTC. It yields the protein CASSLSTGYGYTF.

V gene TRBV15 combines with J gene TRBJ2-5; no firm D call. Germline V gene lookup returns CDR1 LNHNV and CDR2 YYDKDF (reference sequence). CDR3 length equals 14 residues. Trimming stripped 3 bases from V and 1 base from J, with 9 bases between. The CDR3 here is CATSSVEFQETQYF. In nucleotides, the CDR3 is TGTGCCACCAGCAGCGTAGAGTTCCAAGAGACCCAGTACTTC.

V gene TRBV7-9 combines with J gene TRBJ2-1; 7 bases fit TRBD2. This CDR3 comprises 14 residues. Per the germline V gene, CDR1 is SEHNR and CDR2 is FQNEAQ (reference sequence). The ends lost 1 base at V and 5 bases at J; junction bases unmatched: 2. The CDR3 here is CASSLGDYNNEQFF. The CDR3 bases are TGTGCCAGCAGCTTAGGGGACTATAACAATGAGCAGTTCTTC.

In its sample, this clone was seen a few times. The chain recombines TRBV5-1 with TRBJ1-1, with D maybe TRBD1 (5 bases). CDR1 and CDR2 from the germline V gene are SGHRS and YFSETQ. V dropped 2 bases and J dropped 1 base, with 9 bases sitting between them. This CDR3 has 14 amino acids. The CDR3: CASSFNGGNTEAFF. The CDR3, as DNA: TGCGCCAGCAGCTTTAATGGGGGGAACACTGAAGCTTTCTTT.

V gene TRBV7-9 combines with J gene TRBJ2-7, with 7 bases aligning to TRBD2. Germline values: CDR1 SEHNR, CDR2 FQNEAQ (reference sequence). The length of the CDR3 is 14 residues. V lost 4 bases and J lost 3; bases outside the gene matches: 6. CDR3 region: CASSSSGVSYEQYF. The DNA of the CDR3 is TGTGCCAGCAGCTCTAGCGGAGTTAGCTACGAGCAGTACTTC.

The V call is TRBV19, the J call TRBJ2-1; TRBD2 matches 10 bases. J was trimmed by 5 bases and V by 7 bases; bases with no gene match: 23. CDR3 length equals 20 residues. Germline loops: CDR1 LNHDA, CDR2 SQIVND (reference sequence). CDR3 sequence (DNA): TGTGCCAGTACCCCTGACTGGCTAGCGGGAGCCGCATGGTCCCACAATGAGCAGTTCTTC. Translated, it gives CASTPDWLAGAAWSHNEQFF. The entire variable domain, with the rest obtained from reference TRBV19 and TRBJ2-1, is as follows: DGGITQSPKYLFRKEGQNVTLSCEQNLNHDAMYWYRQDPGQGLRLIYYSQIVNDFQKGDIAEGYSVSREKKESFPLTVTSAQKNPTAFYLCASTPDWLAGAAWSHNEQFFGPGTRLTVL.

The rearrangement uses TRBV5-1 and TRBJ1-5, with D possibly matching TRBD1 (5 bases). Trimming removed 4 bases at V and 0 bases at J, with 17 bases between. The CDR3 is 17 residues long. In germline, CDR1 is SGHRS, CDR2 YFSETQ. The CDR3 coding sequence is TGCGCCAGCAGCCCTTGGGGGGGGGACGTTAGCAATCAGCCCCAGCATTTT. It specifies CASSPWGGDVSNQPQHF. The variable domain in full, with the rest retrieved from reference TRBV5-1 and TRBJ1-5, is KAGVTQTPRYLIKTRGQQVTLSCSPISGHRSVSWYQQTPGQGLQFLFEYFSETQRNKGNFPGRFSGRQFSNSRSEMNVSTLELGDSALYLCASSPWGGDVSNQPQHFGDGTRLSIL.